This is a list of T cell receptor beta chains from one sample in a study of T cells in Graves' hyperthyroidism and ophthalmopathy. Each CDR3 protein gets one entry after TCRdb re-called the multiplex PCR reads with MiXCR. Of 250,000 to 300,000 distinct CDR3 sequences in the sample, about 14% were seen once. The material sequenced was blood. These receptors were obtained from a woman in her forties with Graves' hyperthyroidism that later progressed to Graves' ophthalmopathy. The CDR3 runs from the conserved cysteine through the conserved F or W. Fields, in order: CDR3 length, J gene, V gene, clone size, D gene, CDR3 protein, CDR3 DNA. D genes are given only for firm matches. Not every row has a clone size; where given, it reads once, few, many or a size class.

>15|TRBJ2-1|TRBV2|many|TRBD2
CASSRLAASYNEQFF
TGTGCCAGCAGTAGACTAGCTGCCTCCTACAATGAGCAGTTCTTC
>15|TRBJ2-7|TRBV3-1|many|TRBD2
CASSRGRAVSYEQYF
TGTGCCAGCAGCCGCGGGAGGGCGGTCTCCTACGAGCAGTACTTC
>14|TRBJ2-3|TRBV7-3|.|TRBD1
CASSDRVDTDTQYF
TGTGCCAGCAGCGACAGGGTGGACACAGATACGCAGTATTTT
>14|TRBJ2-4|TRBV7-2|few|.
CASSFGGTKNIQYF
TGTGCCAGCAGCTTCGGCGGGACCAAAAACATTCAGTACTTC
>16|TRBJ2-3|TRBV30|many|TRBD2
CAWSIFAGGFADTQYF
TGTGCCTGGAGTATTTTTGCGGGAGGATTTGCAGATACGCAGTATTTT
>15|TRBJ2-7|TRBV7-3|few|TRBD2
CASSPRLAGVGEQYF
TGTGCCAGCAGCCCCCGCCTAGCGGGAGTCGGCGAGCAGTACTTC
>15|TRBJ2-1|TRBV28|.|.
CASSLPPGLYNEQFF
TGTGCCAGCAGTTTGCCTCCGGGACTTTACAATGAGCAGTTCTTC
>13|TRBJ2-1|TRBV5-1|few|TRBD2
CASSMIGLAQQFF
TGCGCCAGCAGCATGATAGGACTAGCGCAGCAGTTCTTC
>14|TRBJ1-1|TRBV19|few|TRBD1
CASTSGTGRTEAFF
TGTGCCAGTACGTCCGGGACAGGGAGGACTGAAGCTTTCTTT
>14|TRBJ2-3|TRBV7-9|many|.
CASSLPLATDTQYF
TGTGCCAGCAGCTTACCCCTAGCGACAGATACGCAGTATTTT
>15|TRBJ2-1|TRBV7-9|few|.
CASTNLPVPYNEQFF
TGTGCCAGCACCAACCTACCCGTCCCCTACAATGAGCAGTTCTTC
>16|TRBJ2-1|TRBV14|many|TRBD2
CASSLIRLAGYNEQFF
TGTGCCAGCAGCCTGATTAGGCTAGCGGGATACAATGAGCAGTTCTTC
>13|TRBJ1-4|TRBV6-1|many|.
CASSSAYNEKLFF
TGTGCCAGCAGTTCCGCGTATAATGAAAAACTGTTTTTT
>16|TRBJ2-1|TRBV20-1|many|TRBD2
CSAPSPGTSGYNEQFF
TGCAGTGCTCCGAGCCCCGGGACTAGCGGCTACAATGAGCAGTTCTTC
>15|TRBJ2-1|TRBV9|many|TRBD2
CASSVGVSGSPEQFF
TGTGCCAGCAGCGTAGGGGTTAGCGGGAGCCCTGAGCAGTTCTTC
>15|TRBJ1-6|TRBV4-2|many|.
CASSQAGAKGSPLHF
TGTGCCAGCAGCCAAGCTGGGGCAAAGGGTTCACCCCTCCACTTT
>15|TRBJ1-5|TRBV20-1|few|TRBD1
CSATRTGFDNQPQHF
TGCAGTGCTACACGGACAGGGTTTGACAATCAGCCCCAGCATTTT
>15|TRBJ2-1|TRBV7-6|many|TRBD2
CASSFGPGLANEQFF
TGTGCCAGCAGTTTTGGGCCGGGACTAGCCAATGAGCAGTTCTTC
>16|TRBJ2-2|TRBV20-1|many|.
CSARDRRGPNTGELFF
TGCAGTGCTAGAGATCGTCGGGGGCCTAACACCGGGGAGCTGTTTTTT
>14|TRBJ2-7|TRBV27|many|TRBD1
CASSLTGVSYEQYF
TGTGCCAGCAGTCTGACAGGGGTTTCCTACGAGCAGTACTTC
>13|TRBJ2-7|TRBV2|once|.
CASIERTTYEQYF
TGTGCCAGCATTGAGCGGACAACCTACGAGCAGTACTTC
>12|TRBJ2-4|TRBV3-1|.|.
CASSQDRGGAYF
TGTGCCAGCAGCCAAGATAGGGGGGGTGCGTACTTC
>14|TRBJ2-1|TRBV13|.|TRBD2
CASSSTSGSHEQFF
TGTGCCAGCAGCTCGACTAGCGGGAGCCATGAGCAGTTCTTC
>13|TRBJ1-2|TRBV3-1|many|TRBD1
CASSQGQVYGYTF
TGTGCCAGCAGCCAGGGACAGGTCTATGGCTACACCTTC
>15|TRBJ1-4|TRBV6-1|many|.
CASSLGIQTNEKLFF
TGTGCCAGCAGTTTAGGGATCCAGACTAATGAAAAACTGTTTTTT
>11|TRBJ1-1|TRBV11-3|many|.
CASFRNTEAFF
TGTGCCAGCTTCAGGAACACTGAAGCTTTCTTT
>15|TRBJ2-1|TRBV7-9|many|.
CASSYAGSSYNEQFF
TGTGCCAGCAGCTATGCGGGGAGCTCCTACAATGAGCAGTTCTTC
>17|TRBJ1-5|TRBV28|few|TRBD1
CASSLLLTGGMDQPQHF
TGTGCCAGCAGTCTACTCCTCACAGGGGGCATGGATCAGCCCCAGCATTTT
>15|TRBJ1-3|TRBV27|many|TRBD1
CASSLSGQGGNTIYF
TGTGCCAGCAGTTTATCGGGACAGGGCGGAAACACCATATATTTT
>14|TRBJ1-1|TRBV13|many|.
CASSFRGGGSVAFF
TGTGCCAGCAGCTTCAGGGGCGGGGGTTCAGTAGCTTTCTTT
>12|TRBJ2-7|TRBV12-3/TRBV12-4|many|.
CASSLTANEQYF
TGTGCCAGCAGTTTGACCGCCAACGAGCAGTACTTC
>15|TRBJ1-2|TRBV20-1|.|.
CSARGGTRKNHGYTF
TGCAGTGCTAGAGGTGGGACAAGGAAGAACCATGGCTACACCTTC
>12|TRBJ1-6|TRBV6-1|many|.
CASSLFNSPLHF
TGTGCCAGCAGTCTATTCAATTCACCCCTCCACTTT
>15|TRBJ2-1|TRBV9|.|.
CASSDRSGSYNEQFF
TGTGCCAGCAGCGACCGTAGCGGCTCCTACAATGAGCAGTTCTTC
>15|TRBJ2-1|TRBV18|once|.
CASSPPGLPKDEQFF
TGTGCCAGCTCACCACCGGGACTCCCAAAGGATGAGCAGTTCTTC
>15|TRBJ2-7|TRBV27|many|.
CASRLWGPLPYEQYF
TGTGCCAGCAGGTTGTGGGGCCCTCTTCCCTACGAGCAGTACTTC
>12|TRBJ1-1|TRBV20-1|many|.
CSAPPLNTEAFF
TGCAGTGCCCCCCCCTTGAACACTGAAGCTTTCTTT
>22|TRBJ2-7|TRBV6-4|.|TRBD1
CASSDSTGPTGGERVISYEQYF
TGTGCCAGCAGTGACTCGACAGGCCCCACAGGGGGCGAGAGAGTCATCTCCTACGAGCAGTACTTC
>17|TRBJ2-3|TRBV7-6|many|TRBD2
CASSLAGGPASTDTQYF
TGTGCCAGCAGCTTAGCGGGAGGGCCGGCGAGCACAGATACGCAGTATTTT
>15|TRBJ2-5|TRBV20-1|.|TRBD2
CSARDGGLAGETQYF
TGCAGTGCTAGAGATGGAGGACTAGCGGGAGAGACCCAGTACTTC
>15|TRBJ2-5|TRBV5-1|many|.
CASSPARVSWETQYF
TGCGCCAGCAGCCCAGCCCGGGTATCGTGGGAGACCCAGTACTTC
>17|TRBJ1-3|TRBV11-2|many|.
CASSLGGQHQSGNTIYF
TGTGCCAGCAGCTTGGGTGGCCAGCACCAGTCTGGAAACACCATATATTTT
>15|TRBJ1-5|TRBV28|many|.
CASADSFGLNQPQHF
TGTGCCAGCGCCGACAGTTTCGGGCTGAATCAGCCCCAGCATTTT
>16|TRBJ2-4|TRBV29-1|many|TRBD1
CSVEAPGQLAKNIQYF
TGCAGCGTTGAAGCCCCGGGACAGTTAGCCAAAAACATTCAGTACTTC
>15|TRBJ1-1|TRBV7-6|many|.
CASSPLDRWFTEAFF
TGTGCCAGCAGCCCCCTCGACAGGTGGTTCACTGAAGCTTTCTTT
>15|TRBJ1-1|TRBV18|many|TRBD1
CASSSLQGSNTEAFF
TGTGCCAGCTCTTCCTTACAGGGGTCTAACACTGAAGCTTTCTTT
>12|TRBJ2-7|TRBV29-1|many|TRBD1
CSVRDSSYEQYF
TGCAGCGTAAGGGACAGCTCCTACGAGCAGTACTTC
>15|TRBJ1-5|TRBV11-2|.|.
CASSPGTENNQPQHF
TGTGCCAGCAGCCCGGGGACGGAGAACAATCAGCCCCAGCATTTT
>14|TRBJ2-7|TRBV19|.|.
CASQSGRAPYEQYF
TGTGCCAGTCAGAGTGGACGGGCACCCTACGAGCAGTACTTC
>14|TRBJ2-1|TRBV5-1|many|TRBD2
CASSRTSEYNEQFF
TGCGCCAGCAGCCGGACTAGCGAATACAATGAGCAGTTCTTC
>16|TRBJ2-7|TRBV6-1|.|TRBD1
CASSESGRDRGYEQYF
TGTGCCAGCAGTGAATCGGGAAGGGACAGGGGCTACGAGCAGTACTTC
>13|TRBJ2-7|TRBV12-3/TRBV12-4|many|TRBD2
CASGRGVAYEQYF
TGTGCCAGCGGTCGGGGGGTCGCCTACGAGCAGTACTTC
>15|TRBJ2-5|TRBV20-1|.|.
CSARGDRWRSEIQYF
TGCAGTGCTAGAGGGGACCGCTGGAGGTCGGAGATCCAGTACTTC
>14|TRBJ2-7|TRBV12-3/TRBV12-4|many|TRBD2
CASSPSGNHYEQYF
TGTGCCAGCAGTCCGAGCGGGAACCACTACGAGCAGTACTTC
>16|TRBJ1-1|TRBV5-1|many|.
CASSLGPRWSNTEAFF
TGCGCCAGCAGCTTGGGGCCCCGGTGGTCGAACACTGAAGCTTTCTTT